The 5 T cell receptor beta chains listed next were all sequenced from one sample in a study of CXCR3-negative and CXCR3-positive naive CD8 T cells. Study conclusions and caveats: CXCR3-positive naive cells had TRB CDR3s that were more hydrophobic than CXCR3-negative naive cells had.

These receptors' targets are unknown. The authors made the TRB cDNA libraries by 5' RACE using UMI labels. From the 5' RACE reads, TCRdb lists one entry per CDR3 protein and no DNA. Here the sample table reports 140,000 to 150,000 distinct CDR3 sequences. The sequencing input was naive CXCR3+ CD8+ T cells from blood. This sample's subset: CD45RO-CCR7+CD27+CD95- naive CD8+ T cells expressing CXCR3 (TNR3+). Receptors were obtained from a human donor in good health. Some clones in this sample may be carry-over from other donors' samples.

The chain combines TRBV7-6 with TRBJ2-7; TCRdb's D call of TRBD1 is untestable without DNA. This CDR3 comprises 16 residues. The V gene's germline CDR1 is SGHVS and CDR2 FNYEAQ. Here the CDR3 reads CASSFNPGQGASEQYF.

The J gene is TRBJ1-2, the V gene TRBV29-1. In germline, CDR1 is SQVTM, CDR2 ANQGSEA. The CDR3 totals 14 residues. The CDR3 reads CSVPDFRVNYGYTF.

This chain uses TRBV4-3 with TRBJ2-1; the TRBD2 assignment by TCRdb is unverifiable without DNA. The CDR3 covers 16 residues. Germline CDR1 reads LGHNA; CDR2 reads YSLEER. CDR3: CASSPSMSGGAAEQFF.

The V and J genes are TRBV3-1 and TRBJ2-1; without DNA, the TCRdb call of TRBD1 cannot be checked. The CDR3 has 16 residues. The germline gives CDR1 LGHDT, CDR2 YNNKEL (reference sequence). CDR3 sequence: CASSQEGSGGGGEQFF.

The chain employs TRBV11-2 and TRBJ2-1; the D call of TRBD2 rests on TCRdb alone, since no DNA is present to check it. There are 15 residues in the CDR3. Germline CDR1 reads SGHAT; CDR2 reads FQNNGV. CDR3 in amino acids: CASSLGLAEDHEQFF.